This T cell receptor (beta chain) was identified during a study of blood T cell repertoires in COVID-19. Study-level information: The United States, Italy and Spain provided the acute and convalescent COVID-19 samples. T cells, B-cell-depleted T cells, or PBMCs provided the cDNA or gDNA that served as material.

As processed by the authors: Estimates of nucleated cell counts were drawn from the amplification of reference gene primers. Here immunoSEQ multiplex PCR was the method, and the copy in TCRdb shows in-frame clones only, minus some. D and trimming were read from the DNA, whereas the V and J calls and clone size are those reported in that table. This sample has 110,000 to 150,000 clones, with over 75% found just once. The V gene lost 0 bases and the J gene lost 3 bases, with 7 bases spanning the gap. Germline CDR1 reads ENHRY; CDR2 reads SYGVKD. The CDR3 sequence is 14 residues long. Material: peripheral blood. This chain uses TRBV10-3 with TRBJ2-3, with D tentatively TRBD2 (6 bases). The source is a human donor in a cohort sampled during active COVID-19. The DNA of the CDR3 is TGTGCCATCAGTGAGTCGGAGGGGACAGATACGCAGTATTTT. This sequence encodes CAISESEGTDTQYF.